Sequencing of this TCR beta chain was carried out in a study of blood T cell repertoires in COVID-19. Study background: Samples of COVID-19 (acute and convalescent) were obtained from the United States, Italy and Spain.

Across under 25 US areas, participants ranged in age from about 18 to 100 years. Clinical history as reported by participants underpinned cohort assignment. Donors in Cohort 3 who had recovered were those with two negative PCRs, healthcare professional clearance, or resolution of their symptoms. CDR3 length: 14 amino acids. Germline CDR1 and CDR2: SEHNR and FQNEAQ (reference sequence). Trimming pared 5 bases from V and 3 bases from J, leaving 13 bases between. Measured with immunoSEQ multiplex PCR; TCRdb has only the in-frame clones, and not every one. The sample contains about 150,000 clones, 70% to 90% of which appear only once.

The sequence came from a man aged 45-60 years who had recovered from COVID-19. The sample was PBMCs or T cells enriched from blood (not recorded which). The chain carries TRBV7-9 and TRBJ1-1, with D perhaps matching TRBD1 (6 bases). CDR3: CASSHRAGDTEAFF. CDR3 coding DNA: TGTGCCAGCAGCCACAGGGCGGGGGACACTGAAGCTTTCTTT.